These 25 T cell receptor beta chains came from one sample sequenced in a study of ipilimumab plus nivolumab after autologous stem cell transplantation. The assay was immunoSEQ multiplex PCR, and TCRdb's table has in-frame clones only and misses some. The sample holds some 22,000 clones, 70% to 80% seen once. The source was PBMCs, collected in a trial of ipilimumab plus nivolumab as post-transplant consolidation. The receptors were gathered from a male donor with diffuse large B-cell lymphoma.

The chain is built from TRBV6-6 and TRBJ2-7, with D hard to call. Germline V gene lookup returns CDR1 MNHNY and CDR2 SVGAGI (reference sequence). Trimming stripped 4 bases from V and 4 bases from J, with 8 bases between. The CDR3 consists of 12 residues. In DNA form, the CDR3 reads TGTGCCAGCAGTTTAGAAAATTACGAGCAGTACTTC. Translated: CASSLENYEQYF.

V and J are TRBV4-3 and TRBJ1-3; 8 bases agree with TRBD1. The CDR3 is 17 amino acids. Germline V CDR1 and CDR2: LGHNA, YSLEER. Trimming took 0 bases from V and 0 from J; bases not matched to a gene: 4. CDR3 residues: CASSQEYRGSSGNTIYF. The CDR3 bases are TGCGCCAGCAGCCAAGAGTACAGGGGGAGCTCTGGAAACACCATATATTTT.

J is TRBJ2-3 and V is TRBV7-2; D remains unclear. The germline V gene has CDR1 SGHTA and CDR2 FQGNSA. This CDR3 is built from 14 residues. Trimming took 4 bases from V and 2 from J, leaving 10 bases between them. CDR3 in DNA: TGTGCCAGCAGCTCAGGATGGGTCACAGATACGCAGTATTTT. Residues: CASSSGWVTDTQYF.

The rearrangement links TRBV5-1 to TRBJ2-5; tentative D call: TRBD2 (6 bases). The J call may be mistaken, given a closer DNA end match to TRBJ2-7. CDR3 length equals 15 residues. Germline CDR1 SGHRS, CDR2 YFSETQ. CDR3 in amino acids: CASSLNAGPSYEQYF. CDR3 in DNA: TGCGCCAGCAGCTTGAACGCGGGGCCGAGCTACGAGCAGTACTTC.

The rearrangement uses TRBV19 and TRBJ2-3; 8 bases match TRBD2. The CDR3 runs to 16 residues. Unmatched junction bases numbered 9, after V lost 6 bases and J lost 1 base. Germline CDR1 LNHDA, CDR2 SQIVND (reference sequence). For the CDR3, the DNA is TGTGCCAGTAGCCCCCGCCGGGGGGGCCGCACAGATACGCAGTATTTT. Translated, it gives CASSPRRGGRTDTQYF.

The chain links TRBV5-6 to TRBJ2-3; TRBD2 aligns across 9 bases. Trimming cost V 2 bases and J 2 bases; bases outside gene matches: 6. The germline CDR1 and CDR2 sequences are SGHDT and YYEEEE. This CDR3 is built from 16 residues. This CDR3 reads CASSLPRGGDTDTQYF. CDR3 sequence (DNA): TGTGCCAGCAGCTTACCGCGGGGGGGCGACACAGATACGCAGTATTTT.

This clone was observed a few times. The chain carries TRBV27 and TRBJ2-7; D ambiguous. Per germline, CDR1 MNHEY and CDR2 SMNVEV (reference sequence). The CDR3 covers 13 residues. Trimming cost V 0 bases and J 9 bases, with 12 bases left between them. The DNA for the CDR3 is TGTGCCAGCAGTTTATCGATAATGGCCGGGCAGTACTTC. It translates to CASSLSIMAGQYF.

There are a few counts of this clone. This chain uses TRBV14 with TRBJ1-6, with TRBD1 identical over 8 bases. Trimming removed 2 bases from V and 7 bases from J; junction bases left unmatched: 4. Germline loops: CDR1 SGHDN, CDR2 FVKESK. This CDR3 spans 15 amino acids. CDR3 DNA: TGTGCCAGCAGCCAATCCCGGACAGGGAATTCACCCCTCCACTTT. Its translation: CASSQSRTGNSPLHF. The variable domain in full, with the rest retrieved from reference TRBV14 and TRBJ1-6, is EAGVTQFPSHSVIEKGQTVTLRCDPISGHDNLYWYRRVMGKEIKFLLHFVKESKQDESGMPNNRFLAERTGGTYSTLKVQPAELEDSGVYFCASSQSRTGNSPLHFGNGTRLTVT.

This chain joins TRBV11-2 and TRBJ1-1; D remains unclear. V shed 1 base and J shed 5 bases, with 8 bases lying between them. The germline V gene encodes CDR1 SGHAT and CDR2 FQNNGV. The CDR3 is 13 residues long. The CDR3 region has the DNA TGTGCCAGCAGCTTAGGCCGAGGGACTGAAGCTTTCTTT. It translates to CASSLGRGTEAFF.

The chain recombines TRBV7-3 with TRBJ2-5; possible D gene TRBD2, 7 bases. The CDR3 runs to 15 residues. Between the trimmed V and J ends, which lost 5 bases and 3 bases, there was a span of 16 bases. Germline loops: CDR1 SGHTA, CDR2 FQGTGA. CDR3 in amino acids: CASSTLGGGEETQYF. The CDR3 bases are TGTGCCAGCAGCACCCTCGGAGGGGGGGAAGAGACCCAGTACTTC.

This clone occurred once. The V and J genes are TRBV9 and TRBJ2-1; perhaps D is TRBD1 or TRBD2 (6 bases each). Trimming shortened V by 0 bases and J by 10 bases, and 23 bases separated the two germline ends. Germline V gene sequence: CDR1 SGDLS, CDR2 YYNGEE. The CDR3 runs 17 residues. CDR3 sequence: CASSVDPEGGQLGEQFF. The CDR3, as DNA: TGTGCCAGCAGCGTAGACCCAGAAGGGGGGCAGTTGGGAGAGCAGTTCTTC. The complete variable domain, with remaining parts taken from reference TRBV9 and TRBJ2-1, reads DSGVTQTPKHLITATGQRVTLRCSPRSGDLSVYWYQQSLDQGLQFLIQYYNGEERAKGNILERFSAQQFPDLHSELNLSSLELGDSALYFCASSVDPEGGQLGEQFFGPGTRLTVL.

The rearrangement joins TRBV15 to TRBJ1-3, with no clear D. This CDR3 contains 17 residues. Trimming took 0 bases from V and 0 from J, leaving 12 bases between them. Looked up from germline, CDR1 is LNHNV and CDR2 is YYDKDF (reference sequence). The DNA of the CDR3 is TGTGCCACCAGCAGAGAAAGGGAGAAGAGCTCTGGAAACACCATATATTTT. Residues: CATSREREKSSGNTIYF.

V is TRBV19 and J is TRBJ2-1, with D tentatively TRBD1 (7 bases). Looked up from germline, CDR1 is LNHDA and CDR2 is SQIVND (reference sequence). This CDR3 spans 14 amino acids. Trimming cost V 3 bases and J 6 bases, with 12 bases left between them. For the CDR3, the DNA is TGTGCCAGTAGTATCTGGCAGGGGGGCAATGAGCAGTTCTTC. Its translation: CASSIWQGGNEQFF.

A word on this clone: Other DNA sequences in this sample translate to the same CDR3. This chain links TRBV7-3 with TRBJ1-2; D is unresolved. CDR1 SGHTA and CDR2 FQGTGA come from the germline V gene. Between the trimmed V and J ends, which lost 5 bases and 4 bases, there was a span of 17 bases. The CDR3 loop spans 15 amino acids. CDR3 in amino acids: CASSLDGEGSYGYTF. The CDR3, as DNA: TGTGCCAGCAGCCTAGATGGAGAGGGAAGCTATGGCTACACCTTC.

This clone qualifies as medium-sized (0.01 to 0.1%). The V call is TRBV30, the J call TRBJ1-3; the D is unclear. CDR1 is GTSNPN, CDR2 SVGIG, per germline (reference sequence). V dropped 2 bases and J dropped 2 bases, with 4 bases sitting between them. The CDR3 loop spans 12 amino acids. The CDR3 DNA is TGTGCCTGGAGTTGGGCTGGAAACACCATATATTTT. It codes for CAWSWAGNTIYF.

The rearrangement joins TRBV5-1 to TRBJ2-7, with 7 positions matching TRBD2. With 2 bases clipped from V and 1 base from J, the junction kept 6 bases outside the gene matches. CDR3 length equals 15 residues. Germline V gene lookup returns CDR1 SGHRS and CDR2 YFSETQ. CDR3 sequence reads: CASSFGTMTSYEQYF. CDR3 bases: TGCGCCAGCAGCTTTGGGACTATGACTTCCTACGAGCAGTACTTC.

The CDR3 DNA is TGTGCCACCAGCAGAAATAACTACGAGCAGTACTTC. It encodes CATSRNNYEQYF. This rearrangement joins TRBV15 to TRBJ2-7; D not resolved. From germline, CDR1 is LNHNV and CDR2 YYDKDF (reference sequence). The V end lost 2 bases, the J end lost 3 bases, and 5 bases lay between the germline ends. This CDR3 is built from 12 residues.

The V call is TRBV20-1, the J call TRBJ2-7, with D possibly called TRBD1 or TRBD2 (6 bases each). The germline gives CDR1 DFQATT, CDR2 SNEGSKA (reference sequence). The CDR3 is made up of 11 amino acids. This CDR3 is CSLYRAGEQYF. As DNA, the CDR3 is TGCAGCCTCTACAGGGCGGGAGAGCAGTACTTC.

The rearrangement uses TRBV2 and TRBJ2-3; weak D call: TRBD1 (6 bases). This CDR3 spans 16 amino acids. Germline CDR1 is SNHLY and CDR2 is FYNNEI. Trimming removed 6 bases from V and 2 bases from J, with 18 bases in between. CDR3: CASSPVGPGVTDTQYF. The CDR3 DNA reads TGTGCCAGCAGCCCTGTTGGGCCAGGGGTCACAGATACGCAGTATTTT.

By share, this clone counts as medium-sized. J is TRBJ1-1 and V is TRBV5-4; 9 bases line up with TRBD1. The germline V gene has CDR1 SGHNT and CDR2 YYREEE (reference sequence). The junction had 12 bases not matched to a gene; V was cut back by 4 bases and J by 5 bases. This CDR3 has 16 residues. The CDR3 protein is CASSLRDRAAGTEAFF. In DNA form, the CDR3 reads TGTGCCAGCAGCCTAAGGGACAGGGCGGCGGGTACTGAAGCTTTCTTT.

This clone appeared a few times. CDR3 bases: TGTGCCAGCAGCTTAGCGGATGCCGGGGAGCTGTTTTTT. Encoded protein: CASSLADAGELFF. The gene calls are TRBV7-6 and TRBJ2-2, with D uncertain. The V gene lost 0 bases and the J gene lost 6 bases, with 5 bases spanning the gap. The CDR3 spans 13 residues. Germline assignment: CDR1 SGHVS and CDR2 FNYEAQ.

The chain has TRBV7-6 and TRBJ2-1; 10 bases agree with TRBD2. CDR1 and CDR2 from the germline V gene are SGHVS and FNYEAQ. This CDR3 region has 15 residues. J lost 8 bases, V lost 5 bases, and 9 bases had no gene match. The CDR3 spells CASSILLAGKDEQFF. For the CDR3, the DNA is TGTGCCAGCAGCATACTACTAGCGGGGAAGGATGAGCAGTTCTTC.

The gene calls are TRBV7-9 and TRBJ2-2, with TRBD1 identical over 7 bases. The germline gives CDR1 SEHNR, CDR2 FQNEAQ (reference sequence). The CDR3 has 15 amino acids. Trimming removed 5 bases from V and 3 bases from J; junction bases left unmatched: 6. The DNA for the CDR3 is TGTGCCAGCAGCCCCCGGACAGGCCACACCGGGGAGCTGTTTTTT. Translation gives CASSPRTGHTGELFF.

The CDR3 reads CASSTRDRPNYGYTF. The CDR3 nucleotides are TGTGCCAGCAGTACCCGGGACAGGCCCAACTATGGCTACACCTTC. The chain recombines TRBV28 with TRBJ1-2; 8 bases are shared with TRBD1. The CDR3 sequence is 15 residues long. V dropped 5 bases and J dropped 2; count of bases not matched to a gene: 7. Germline assignment: CDR1 MDHEN and CDR2 SYDVKM.

The CDR3 loop is CASSFVGQNTGELFF. The CDR3 nucleotides are TGTGCCAGCAGTTTCGTGGGACAGAACACCGGGGAGCTGTTTTTT. The chain employs TRBV28 and TRBJ2-2, with D maybe TRBD1 (6 bases). The CDR3 contains 15 residues. The germline gives CDR1 MDHEN, CDR2 SYDVKM. Between the trimmed V and J ends, which lost 3 bases and 1 base, there was a span of 9 bases.